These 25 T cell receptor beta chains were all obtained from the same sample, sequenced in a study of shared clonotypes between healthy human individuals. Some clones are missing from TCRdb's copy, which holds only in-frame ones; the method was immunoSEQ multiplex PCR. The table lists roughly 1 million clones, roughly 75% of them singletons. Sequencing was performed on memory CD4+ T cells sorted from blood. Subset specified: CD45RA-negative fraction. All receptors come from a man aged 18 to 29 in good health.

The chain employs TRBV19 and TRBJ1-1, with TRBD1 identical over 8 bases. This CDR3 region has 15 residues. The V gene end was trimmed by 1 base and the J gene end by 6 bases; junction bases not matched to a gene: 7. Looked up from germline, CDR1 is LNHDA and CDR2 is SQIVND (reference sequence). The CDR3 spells CASSIAAGGLAEAFF. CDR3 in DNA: TGTGCCAGTAGTATAGCTGCAGGGGGCCTCGCTGAAGCTTTCTTT.

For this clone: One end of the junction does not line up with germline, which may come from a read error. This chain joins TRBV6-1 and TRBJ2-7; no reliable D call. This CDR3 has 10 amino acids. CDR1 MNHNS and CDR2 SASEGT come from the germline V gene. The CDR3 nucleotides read TGTGCCAGCAGTCAAGCAGGTAGGTACTTC. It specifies CASSQAGRYF.

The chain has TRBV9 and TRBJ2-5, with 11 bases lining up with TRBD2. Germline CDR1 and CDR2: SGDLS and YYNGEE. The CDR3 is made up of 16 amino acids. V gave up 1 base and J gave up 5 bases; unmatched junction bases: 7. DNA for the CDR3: TGTGCCAGCAGCGTACCCACGGCTAGCGGGAGGGAGACCCAGTACTTC. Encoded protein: CASSVPTASGRETQYF.

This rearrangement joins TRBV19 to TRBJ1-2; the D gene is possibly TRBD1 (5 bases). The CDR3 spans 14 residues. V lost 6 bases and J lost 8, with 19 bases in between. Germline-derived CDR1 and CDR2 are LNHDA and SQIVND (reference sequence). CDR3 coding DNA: TGTGCCAGTAGCTCCGACTTGGGACTCTCGGGCTACACCTTC. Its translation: CASSSDLGLSGYTF.

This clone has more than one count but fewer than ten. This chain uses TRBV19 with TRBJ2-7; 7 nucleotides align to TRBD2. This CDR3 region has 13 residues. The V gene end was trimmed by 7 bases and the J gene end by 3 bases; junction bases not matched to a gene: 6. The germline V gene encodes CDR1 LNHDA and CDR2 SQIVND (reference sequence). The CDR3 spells CASNSASGYEQYF. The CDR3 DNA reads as TGTGCCAGTAACTCGGCTAGCGGCTACGAGCAGTACTTC.

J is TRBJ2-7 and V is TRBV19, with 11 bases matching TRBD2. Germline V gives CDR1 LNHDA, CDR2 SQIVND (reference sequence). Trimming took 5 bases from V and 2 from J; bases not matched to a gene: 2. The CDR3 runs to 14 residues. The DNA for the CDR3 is TGTGCCAGTAGTGCGGGACTAGCGGCCTACGAGCAGTACTTC. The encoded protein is CASSAGLAAYEQYF.

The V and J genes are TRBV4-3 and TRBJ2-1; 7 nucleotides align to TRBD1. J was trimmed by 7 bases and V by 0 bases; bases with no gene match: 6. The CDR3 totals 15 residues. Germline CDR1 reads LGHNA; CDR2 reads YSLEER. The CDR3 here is CASSQDGQGVNEQFF. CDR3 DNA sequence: TGCGCCAGCAGCCAAGATGGGCAGGGGGTAAATGAGCAGTTCTTC.

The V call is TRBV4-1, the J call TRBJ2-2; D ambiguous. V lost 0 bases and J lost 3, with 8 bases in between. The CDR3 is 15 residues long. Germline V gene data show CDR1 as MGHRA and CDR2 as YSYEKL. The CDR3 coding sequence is TGCGCCAGCAGCCAAGATACGACTTACACCGGGGAGCTGTTTTTT. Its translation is CASSQDTTYTGELFF.

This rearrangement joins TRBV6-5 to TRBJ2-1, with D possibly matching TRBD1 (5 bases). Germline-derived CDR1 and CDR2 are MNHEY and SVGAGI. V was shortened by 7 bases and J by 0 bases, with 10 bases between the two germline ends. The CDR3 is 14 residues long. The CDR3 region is CASTKGNSYNEQFF. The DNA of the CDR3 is TGTGCCAGCACTAAGGGGAACTCCTACAATGAGCAGTTCTTC.

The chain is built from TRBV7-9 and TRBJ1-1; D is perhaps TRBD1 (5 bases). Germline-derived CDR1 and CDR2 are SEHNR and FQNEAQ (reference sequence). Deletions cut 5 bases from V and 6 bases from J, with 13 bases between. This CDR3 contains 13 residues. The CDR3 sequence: CASSHAGGAEAFF. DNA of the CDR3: TGTGCCAGCAGCCATGCGGGAGGGGCTGAAGCTTTCTTT.

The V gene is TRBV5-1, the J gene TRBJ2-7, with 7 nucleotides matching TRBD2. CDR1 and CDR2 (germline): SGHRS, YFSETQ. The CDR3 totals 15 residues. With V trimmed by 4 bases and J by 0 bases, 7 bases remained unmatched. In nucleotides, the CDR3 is TGCGCCAGCAGCCCGGCCGGGACTACCTCCTACGAGCAGTACTTC. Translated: CASSPAGTTSYEQYF.

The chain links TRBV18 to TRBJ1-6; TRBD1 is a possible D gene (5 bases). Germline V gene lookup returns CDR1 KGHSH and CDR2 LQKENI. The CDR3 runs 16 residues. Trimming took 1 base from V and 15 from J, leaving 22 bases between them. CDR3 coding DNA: TGTGCCAGCTCACCACTCTCAACCGGGACGGGGGTACTCCTCCACTTT. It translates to CASSPLSTGTGVLLHF. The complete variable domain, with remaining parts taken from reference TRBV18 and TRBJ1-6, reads NAGVMQNPRHLVRRRGQEARLRCSPMKGHSHVYWYRQLPEEGLKFMVYLQKENIIDESGMPKERFSAEFPKEGPSILRIQQVVRGDSAAYFCASSPLSTGTGVLLHFGNGTRLTVT.

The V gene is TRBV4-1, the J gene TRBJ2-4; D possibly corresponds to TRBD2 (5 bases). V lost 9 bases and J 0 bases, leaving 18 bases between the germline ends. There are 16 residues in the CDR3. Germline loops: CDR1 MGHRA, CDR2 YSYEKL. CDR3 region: CARGERRGLAKNIQYF. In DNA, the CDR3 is TGCGCCAGAGGAGAACGCCGCGGGCTAGCCAAAAACATTCAGTACTTC.

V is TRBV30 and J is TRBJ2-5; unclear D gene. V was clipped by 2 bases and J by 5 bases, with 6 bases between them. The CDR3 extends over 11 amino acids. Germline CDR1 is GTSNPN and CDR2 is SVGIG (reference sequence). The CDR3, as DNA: TGTGCCTGGAGTCACCCGGAGACCCAGTACTTC. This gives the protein CAWSHPETQYF.

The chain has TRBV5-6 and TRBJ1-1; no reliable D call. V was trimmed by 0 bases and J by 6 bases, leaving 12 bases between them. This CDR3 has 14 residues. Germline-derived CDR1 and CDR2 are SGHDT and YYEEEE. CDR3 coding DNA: TGTGCCAGCAGCTTGGTTACAACCAAGGCTGAAGCTTTCTTT. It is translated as CASSLVTTKAEAFF.

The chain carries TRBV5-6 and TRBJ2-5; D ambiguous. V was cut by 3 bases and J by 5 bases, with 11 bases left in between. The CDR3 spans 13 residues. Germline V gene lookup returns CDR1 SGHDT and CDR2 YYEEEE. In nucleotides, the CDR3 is TGTGCCAGCAGCTCGTGGGGTTTGGAGACCCAGTACTTC. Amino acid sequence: CASSSWGLETQYF.

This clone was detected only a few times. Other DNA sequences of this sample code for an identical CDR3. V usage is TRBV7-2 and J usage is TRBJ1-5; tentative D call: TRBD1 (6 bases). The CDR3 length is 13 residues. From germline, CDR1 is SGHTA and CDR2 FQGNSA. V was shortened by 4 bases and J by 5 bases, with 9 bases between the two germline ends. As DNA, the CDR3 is TGTGCCAGCAGCTCACAGGGCGATCAGCCCCAGCATTTT. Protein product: CASSSQGDQPQHF.

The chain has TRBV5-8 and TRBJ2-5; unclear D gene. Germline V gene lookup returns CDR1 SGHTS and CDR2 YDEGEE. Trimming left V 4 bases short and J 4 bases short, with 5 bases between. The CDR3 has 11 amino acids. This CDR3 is CASSILETQYF. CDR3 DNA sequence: TGTGCCAGCAGCATCTTAGAGACCCAGTACTTC.

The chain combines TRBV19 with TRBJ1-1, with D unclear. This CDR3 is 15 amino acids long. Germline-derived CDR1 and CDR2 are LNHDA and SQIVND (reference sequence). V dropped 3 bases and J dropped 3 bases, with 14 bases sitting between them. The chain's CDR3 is CASSILRPDHTEAFF. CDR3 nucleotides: TGTGCCAGTAGTATTTTACGGCCGGACCACACTGAAGCTTTCTTT.

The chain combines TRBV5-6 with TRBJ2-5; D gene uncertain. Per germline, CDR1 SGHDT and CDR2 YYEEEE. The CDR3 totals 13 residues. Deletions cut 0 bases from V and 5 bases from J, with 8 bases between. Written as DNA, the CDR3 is TGTGCCAGCAGCTTGGGATTGTTTGAGACCCAGTACTTC. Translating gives CASSLGLFETQYF.

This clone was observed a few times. The CDR3 reads CASRTGGETQYF. The CDR3 nucleotides read TGTGCCAGCAGAACGGGAGGAGAGACCCAGTACTTC. V usage is TRBV2 and J usage is TRBJ2-5, with TRBD2 matching 7 bases. The CDR3 is 12 amino acids. J gave up 4 bases and V 6 bases, and 2 bases lay outside the gene matches. CDR1 is SNHLY and CDR2 is FYNNEI in the germline V gene.

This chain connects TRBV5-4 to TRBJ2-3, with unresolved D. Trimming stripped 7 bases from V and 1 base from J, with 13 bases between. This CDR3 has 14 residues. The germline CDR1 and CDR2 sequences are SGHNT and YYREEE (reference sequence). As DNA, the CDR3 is TGTGCCAGCTCTCCGAGGCGAGGCACAGATACGCAGTATTTT. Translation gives CASSPRRGTDTQYF.

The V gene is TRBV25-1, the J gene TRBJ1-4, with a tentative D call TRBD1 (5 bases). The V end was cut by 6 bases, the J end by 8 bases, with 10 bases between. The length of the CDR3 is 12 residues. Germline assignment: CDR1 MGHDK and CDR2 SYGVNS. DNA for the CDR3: TGTGCCAGCAGCGCAACAGGAGAAAAACTGTTTTTT. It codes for CASSATGEKLFF.

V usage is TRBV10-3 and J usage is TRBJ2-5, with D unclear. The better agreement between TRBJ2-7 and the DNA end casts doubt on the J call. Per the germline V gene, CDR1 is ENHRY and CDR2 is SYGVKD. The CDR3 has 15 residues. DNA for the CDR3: TGTGCCATCAGTGAGAATCCGGACGGATCCTACGAGCAGTACTTC. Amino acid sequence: CAISENPDGSYEQYF.

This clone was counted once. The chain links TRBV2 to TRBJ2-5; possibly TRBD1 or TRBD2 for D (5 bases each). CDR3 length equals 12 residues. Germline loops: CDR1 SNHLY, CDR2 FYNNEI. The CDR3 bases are TGTGGGGGACGAAGGGTTGAGGAGACCCAGTACTTC. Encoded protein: CGGRRVEETQYF.